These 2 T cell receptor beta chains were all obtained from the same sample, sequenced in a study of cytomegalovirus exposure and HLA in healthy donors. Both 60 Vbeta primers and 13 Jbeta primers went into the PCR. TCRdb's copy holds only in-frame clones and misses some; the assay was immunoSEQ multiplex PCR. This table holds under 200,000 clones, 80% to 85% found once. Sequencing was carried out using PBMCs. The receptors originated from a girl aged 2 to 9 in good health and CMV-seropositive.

For the CDR3, the DNA is TGTGCCAGCAGTCCCGGTAGCGGGAGCAACTACGAGCAGTACTTC. This translates into CASSPGSGSNYEQYF. The chain has TRBV27 and TRBJ2-7; 9 positions match TRBD2. Germline V lookup: CDR1 MNHEY, CDR2 SMNVEV (reference sequence). The CDR3 is 15 amino acids. The V segment lost 5 bases and the J segment 3 bases; nucleotides outside the gene matches: 8.

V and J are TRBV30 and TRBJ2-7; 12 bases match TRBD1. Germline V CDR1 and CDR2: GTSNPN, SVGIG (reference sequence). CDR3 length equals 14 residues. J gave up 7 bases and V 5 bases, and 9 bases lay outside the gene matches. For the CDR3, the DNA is TGTGCCTGGTTACCGGGACAGGGGGCGGGGGAGCAGTACTTC. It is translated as CAWLPGQGAGEQYF.